The 26 T cell receptor beta chains presented below share a single source sample, sequenced in a study of CD8+CD57+ T cells in acquired aplastic anemia. Genomic DNA acted as the template from which TCR beta VDJ combination and CDR3 sequence profiling were carried out. One entry per CDR3 protein, called by TCRdb with MiXCR from the reads. The sample has hundreds of thousands of distinct CDR3 sequences, 65% to 80% seen once; the top ten hold 3.5% to 4.5%. The sequenced material came from sorted CD4+, CD8+, or CD8+CD57+ T cells (not recorded which) from PBMCs. The receptors come from a human donor in good health, serving as a control.

This clonotype was counted ten times or more. The V call is TRBV24-1, the J call TRBJ2-1, with 9 bases aligning to TRBD2. Germline CDR1 reads KGHDR; CDR2 reads SFDVKD. This CDR3 has 16 amino acids. V was clipped by 1 base and J by 7 bases; unmatched bases: 7. The CDR3 loop is CATSDFLAGKGNEQFF. The CDR3 region has the DNA TGTGCCACCAGTGATTTCCTAGCGGGGAAAGGGAATGAGCAGTTCTTC.

Concerning this clonotype: A read error may account for a junction end that differs from germline. The V call is TRBV6-2 or TRBV6-3, the J call TRBJ1-1, with D possibly being TRBD1 (5 bases). Germline assignment: CDR1 MNHEY and CDR2 SVGEGT. The CDR3 has 15 residues. The CDR3 protein is CASSTGSGLNTEVFF. For the CDR3, the DNA is TGTGCCAGCAGTACAGGATCAGGACTGAACACTGAAGTTTTCTTT.

In this sample, this clonotype turned up many times. In DNA form, the CDR3 reads TGTGCCTGGAGTGCCCGGGGGACCCAGTACTTC. Its protein product is CAWSARGTQYF. This chain uses TRBV30 with TRBJ2-5, with D perhaps TRBD2 (5 bases). Trimming took 1 base from V and 7 from J, leaving 7 bases between them. Germline-derived CDR1 and CDR2 are GTSNPN and SVGIG (reference sequence). The CDR3 extends over 11 amino acids.

The table lists this clonotype with many counts. The gene calls are TRBV6-6 and TRBJ1-3, with 9 bases identical to TRBD1. CDR1 and CDR2 (germline): MNHNY, SVGAGI (reference sequence). The CDR3 has 13 amino acids. With 8 bases clipped from V and 8 bases from J, the junction kept 7 bases outside the gene matches. CDR3 residues: CASPRDRGDTIYF. The CDR3 coding sequence is TGTGCCAGCCCCCGTGACAGGGGGGACACCATATATTTT.

The chain has TRBV20-1 and TRBJ2-3; D gene ambiguous. The ends were cut back, 4 bases at V and 0 bases at J, with 14 bases in the middle. The CDR3 has 15 residues. CDR1 and CDR2 (germline): DFQATT, SNEGSKA (reference sequence). The CDR3 spells CSAIHRGPSTDTQYF. CDR3 sequence (DNA): TGCAGTGCTATACATCGCGGACCTAGCACAGATACGCAGTATTTT.

This clonotype was recorded at least ten times. The rearrangement joins TRBV29-1 to TRBJ1-1; D uncertain. Trimming removed 4 bases at V and 3 bases at J, with 9 bases between. The CDR3 totals 12 residues. CDR1 is SQVTM and CDR2 is ANQGSEA in the germline V gene. CDR3 in amino acids: CSVVEGYTEAFF. CDR3 sequence (DNA): TGCAGCGTTGTAGAGGGTTACACTGAAGCTTTCTTT. The complete variable domain, with remaining parts taken from reference TRBV29-1 and TRBJ1-1, reads SAVISQKPSRDICQRGTSLTIQCQVDSQVTMMFWYRQQPGQSLTLIATANQGSEATYESGFVIDKFPISRPNLTFSTLTVSNMSPEDSSIYLCSVVEGYTEAFFGQGTRLTVV.

Comment on this clonotype: The DNA is left out, because the CDR3 cannot be placed on it with certainty; the CDR3 is given as TCRdb lists it. The chain recombines TRBV2 with TRBJ2-2; TRBD1 is the table's D call, not checked against the DNA. The length of the CDR3 is 15 amino acids, counting both ends. Germline CDR1 is SNHLY and CDR2 is FYNNEI. The CDR3 protein is CASSVGVGNTGELSW.

About this clonotype: At one of its ends the junction is not consistent with the germline gene, which may arise from a read error. The chain has TRBV7-3 and TRBJ2-7; TRBD2 aligns across 10 bases. Germline CDR1 reads SGHTA; CDR2 reads FQGTGA. CDR3 length equals 18 residues. The CDR3: CASSLILAGEQAQYKQYF. For the CDR3, the DNA is TGCGCCAGCAGCTTAATTCTAGCGGGGGAGCAGGCGCAGTACAAGCAGTACTTC.

A remark on this clonotype: The junction and the germline gene differ at one end; a read error may be behind it. As DNA, the CDR3 is TGTGCCAGCAGCTTGCGGCTAGCGGGGGCAGATACGCAGTTT. Translation: CASSLRLAGADTQF. The chain uses TRBV7-2 and TRBJ2-2; 10 bases are shared with TRBD2. The CDR3 covers 14 residues. CDR1 is SGHTA, CDR2 FQGNSA, per germline.

This rearrangement joins TRBV15 to TRBJ2-1; possible D gene TRBD1, 6 bases. Judging by the DNA end, TRBJ2-7 fits better; the J call may be wrong. This CDR3 is 15 amino acids long. In germline, CDR1 is LNHNV, CDR2 YYDKDF (reference sequence). The chain's CDR3 is CATSDGGRGFHEQYF. The CDR3 DNA reads as TGTGCCACCAGCGATGGGGGAAGGGGGTTTCACGAGCAGTACTTC.

At least ten counts were recorded for this clonotype. The chain uses TRBV5-8 and TRBJ1-6, with 7 bases identical to TRBD1. With 4 bases clipped from V and 0 bases from J, the junction kept 13 bases outside the gene matches. This CDR3 spans 19 amino acids. Germline V gene sequence: CDR1 SGHTS, CDR2 YDEGEE. The CDR3 sequence: CASSQWVGTALSYNSPLHF. The CDR3 DNA reads as TGTGCCAGCAGCCAGTGGGTCGGGACAGCCCTCTCCTATAATTCACCCCTCCACTTT.

This clonotype was observed many times. This chain connects TRBV12-3 or TRBV12-4 to TRBJ1-2; 7 nucleotides agree with TRBD1. This CDR3 has 14 residues. V was clipped by 3 bases and J by 8 bases; unmatched bases: 9. CDR3 DNA: TGTGCCAGCAGTTTCAGCGAGGGGGCGCGAGGCTACACCTTC. Its protein is CASSFSEGARGYTF.

The chain joins TRBV12-3 or TRBV12-4 to TRBJ1-1; D uncertain. The CDR3 is made up of 16 amino acids. V dropped 2 bases and J dropped 1 base, with 14 bases sitting between them. In DNA, the CDR3 is TGTGCCAGCAGTTTATTCATTGGAGGAGCGAACACTGAAGCTTTCTTT. It translates to CASSLFIGGANTEAFF.

There are a few counts of this clonotype. The CDR3, as DNA: TGCAGCGGATCCCAGGGTGCCTACGAGCAGTACTTC. Residues: CSGSQGAYEQYF. The genes are TRBV29-1 and TRBJ2-7; TRBD1 is a possible D gene (5 bases). V gave up 7 bases and J gave up 2 bases, with 12 bases separating them. Looked up from germline, CDR1 is SQVTM and CDR2 is ANQGSEA. This CDR3 is built from 12 residues.

Of note for this clonotype: A junction end diverges from the germline sequence, so it may reflect a read error. The chain couples TRBV7-3 to TRBJ1-2; tentatively, D is TRBD1 (6 bases). This CDR3 is built from 14 residues. Germline CDR1 and CDR2: SGHTA and FQGTGA. The CDR3 region is CASTSKGTLYGYTF. DNA for the CDR3: TGTGCCAGCACCTCGAAAGGGACACTGTATGGCTATACCTTC.

This clonotype was seen only a few times. DNA of the CDR3: TGTGCCAGCAGTGTGGACAGGGCAAATCAGCCCCAGCATTTT. Translated: CASSVDRANQPQHF. The chain employs TRBV2 and TRBJ1-5; 8 bases fit TRBD1. Per the germline V gene, CDR1 is SNHLY and CDR2 is FYNNEI. CDR3 length: 14 residues. J was trimmed by 4 bases and V by 4 bases; bases with no gene match: 3.

This clonotype was detected many times. The chain carries TRBV30 and TRBJ2-7, with a weak D call TRBD2 (7 bases). Germline lookup yields CDR1 GTSNPN and CDR2 SVGIG (reference sequence). The CDR3 contains 15 residues. V lost 3 bases to trimming and J lost 3 bases, with 18 bases between them. The CDR3 reads CAWRGGDTLNYEQYF. As DNA, the CDR3 is TGTGCCTGGAGGGGGGGGGACACACTAAACTACGAGCAGTACTTC.

The chain recombines TRBV12-3 or TRBV12-4 with TRBJ1-2; unclear D gene. This CDR3 has 13 amino acids. Trimming removed 6 bases from V and 12 bases from J, with 20 bases in between. Here the CDR3 reads CASSVDGVNTDTF. CDR3 DNA sequence: TGTGCCAGCAGCGTAGATGGGGTGAACACCGACACCTTC.

This chain connects TRBV15 to TRBJ1-2; D uncertain. The CDR3 is 14 residues long. Trimming took off 0 bases at V and 9 bases at J, with 14 bases between the two ends. The germline V gene encodes CDR1 LNHNV and CDR2 YYDKDF (reference sequence). This CDR3 reads CATSREEPGDSYTF. CDR3 bases: TGTGCCACCAGCAGAGAGGAACCAGGTGATAGCTACACCTTC.

J is TRBJ2-1 and V is TRBV7-9; TRBD2 agrees at 9 bases. Germline-derived CDR1 and CDR2 are SEHNR and FQNEAQ (reference sequence). This CDR3 comprises 16 residues. Trimming at V came to 5 bases and at J to 10 bases, leaving 15 bases not matched to a gene. This CDR3 reads CASSRSGLAGRTEQFF. In nucleotides, the CDR3 is TGTGCCAGCAGCCGCTCTGGCCTAGCGGGGCGGACAGAGCAGTTCTTC.

Remarks on this clonotype: The DNA is omitted, as the CDR3 cannot be located on it reliably, and the CDR3 follows TCRdb's listing. The chain combines TRBV7-8 with TRBJ2-7; the D call TRBD2 from the table was never checked on the DNA. The CDR3 comprises 14 residues, both ends counted. Per germline, CDR1 SGHVS and CDR2 FQNEAQ. The CDR3 protein is CASSSDGETQYFGF.

A remark on this clonotype: A read error may be the cause here, since a much bigger clone is one base away. The gene calls are TRBV6-9 and TRBJ1-5, with D possibly matching TRBD1 (5 bases). The CDR3 has 14 amino acids. The V gene's germline CDR1 is MNHGY and CDR2 SVAAGI. In DNA, the CDR3 is TGTACCAGCAAAAGGGGACTTAGCAATCAGCCCCAGCATTTT. This encodes CTSKRGLSNQPQHF.

This chain connects TRBV25-1 to TRBJ2-2; no clear D gene. The germline gives CDR1 MGHDK, CDR2 SYGVNS. CDR3 length equals 15 residues. V was shortened by 8 bases and J by 0 bases, with 13 bases between the two germline ends. The CDR3 DNA reads as TGTGCCAGCGAGAGGTCCGGGCCGAACACCGGGGAGCTGTTTTTT. Its protein is CASERSGPNTGELFF.

The CDR3 loop reads CASSDPGMAGGNSPLHF. For the CDR3, the DNA is TGTGCCAGCAGCGACCCCGGGATGGCAGGGGGGAATTCACCCCTCCACTTT. V and J are TRBV5-4 and TRBJ1-6; TRBD1 agrees at 7 bases. Germline-derived CDR1 and CDR2 are SGHNT and YYREEE (reference sequence). The V segment lost 4 bases and the J segment 7 bases; nucleotides outside the gene matches: 14. The CDR3 has 17 residues.

A word on this clonotype: The CDR3 end shows no conserved phenylalanine or tryptophan, and so a read error is likely. The limits of the CDR3 on the DNA are not certain, so only TCRdb's listed CDR3 is given. The V call is TRBV2, the J call TRBJ2-7; TRBD2, the table's D call, was not compared with the DNA. The germline CDR1 and CDR2 sequences are SNHLY and FYNNEI. Including both end residues, the CDR3 is 16 amino acids long. CDR3 sequence: CASSERTSGGSPETQY.

As for this clonotype: Likely a read error: the CDR3 ends without its conserved phenylalanine or tryptophan. No DNA is shown, since the ends of the CDR3 on it are uncertain; the CDR3 is the one TCRdb lists. The genes are TRBV19 and TRBJ1-6. The CDR3 extends over 15 residues, inclusive of both ends. Germline CDR1 is LNHDA and CDR2 is SQIVND (reference sequence). The CDR3 protein is CASKPRGDYAYTLGS.